This passage covers 26 T cell receptor beta chains from one sample sequenced in a study of technical replicates of blood from a few donors. Clones were sequenced by immunoSEQ multiplex PCR, and TCRdb holds only the in-frame ones, with some missing. The sample holds under 85,000 clones, about 92% seen once. Input material: T cells isolated from PBMCs. These receptors came from a human donor in good health.

The genes are TRBV28 and TRBJ2-2; weak D call: TRBD1 (6 bases). Germline assignment: CDR1 MDHEN and CDR2 SYDVKM. Trimming shortened V by 3 bases and J by 4 bases, and 9 bases separated the two germline ends. This CDR3 region has 14 residues. CDR3 in amino acids: CASSFTGTTGELFF. In nucleotides, the CDR3 is TGTGCCAGCAGTTTTACAGGGACCACCGGGGAGCTGTTTTTT.

The rearrangement uses TRBV4-1 and TRBJ1-1; D perhaps matches TRBD1 (6 bases). CDR1 is MGHRA, CDR2 YSYEKL, per germline. This CDR3 is built from 14 residues. V lost 0 bases and J lost 5, with 10 bases in between. The CDR3 DNA is TGCGCCAGCAGCCAAGAAATCAGGGGAACTGAAGCTTTCTTT. Translation: CASSQEIRGTEAFF.

The chain employs TRBV5-3 and TRBJ2-2, with D perhaps TRBD1 (5 bases). TRBV5-3 is designated an ORF whose function remains uncertain. Trimming left V 4 bases short and J 1 base short, with 8 bases between. The CDR3 length is 14 residues. The DNA of the CDR3 is TGTGCCAGAAGCACAACAGGGAACACCGGGGAGCTGTTTTTT. Protein sequence: CARSTTGNTGELFF.

This clone occurred once. The rearrangement joins TRBV29-1 to TRBJ2-5; 7 nucleotides match TRBD2. The CDR3 covers 13 residues. After removal of 3 bases from V and 5 bases from J, the junction contained 6 bases not matched to a gene. Germline V gene sequence: CDR1 SQVTM, CDR2 ANQGSEA. CDR3 protein: CSVDFGGSETQYF. CDR3 nucleotide sequence: TGCAGCGTTGATTTCGGCGGGAGCGAGACCCAGTACTTC.

The chain recombines TRBV30 with TRBJ2-7; tentative D call: TRBD1 (6 bases). Germline CDR1 GTSNPN, CDR2 SVGIG (reference sequence). V lost 0 bases and J lost 6, with 30 bases in between. This CDR3 spans 19 amino acids. This chain's CDR3 is CAWSVPRGGPLGRILEQYF. CDR3 nucleotide sequence: TGTGCCTGGAGTGTACCCCGTGGGGGCCCCCTAGGAAGGATCCTCGAGCAGTACTTC.

The CDR3 here is CASSLFNQPQHF. The CDR3 DNA reads TGTGCCAGCAGCCTTTTTAATCAGCCCCAGCATTTT. The chain couples TRBV28 to TRBJ1-5; no clear D. Trimming removed 6 bases from V and 4 bases from J, with 7 bases in between. There are 12 residues in the CDR3. CDR1 MDHEN and CDR2 SYDVKM come from the germline V gene.

The J gene is TRBJ1-2, the V gene TRBV29-1; D is possibly TRBD1 (6 bases). V was shortened by 6 bases and J by 7 bases, with 18 bases between the two germline ends. The CDR3 runs 13 residues. Germline CDR1 and CDR2: SQVTM and ANQGSEA. In DNA form, the CDR3 reads TGCAGCGTCCCCGCGACAGGCGCATTTGGCTACACCTTC. Protein sequence: CSVPATGAFGYTF.

The chain combines TRBV7-6 with TRBJ1-1; 10 bases map to TRBD1. Looked up from germline, CDR1 is SGHVS and CDR2 is FNYEAQ. The CDR3 spans 15 residues. J was trimmed by 4 bases and V by 1 base; bases with no gene match: 3. CDR3 sequence: CASSLGTGGGTEAFF. The CDR3 nucleotides are TGTGCCAGCAGCTTAGGGACAGGGGGAGGCACTGAAGCTTTCTTT.

The genes are TRBV5-1 and TRBJ2-3; 7 nucleotides line up with TRBD2. The CDR3 is made up of 17 amino acids. J lost 0 bases, V lost 0 bases, and 7 bases had no gene match. Germline CDR1 reads SGHRS; CDR2 reads YFSETQ. Written as DNA, the CDR3 is TGCGCCAGCAGCTTGGCTCTAGCGGCTACTAGCACAGATACGCAGTATTTT. Residues: CASSLALAATSTDTQYF.

This clone has just one count. V is TRBV30 and J is TRBJ2-6, with TRBD1 identical over 7 bases. CDR1 is GTSNPN, CDR2 SVGIG, per germline (reference sequence). The CDR3 is made up of 20 amino acids. The ends lost 1 base at V and 0 bases at J; junction bases unmatched: 15. This CDR3 reads CAWSGGLDRPNLSGANVLTF. The CDR3 DNA reads as TGTGCCTGGAGTGGGGGGCTGGACAGGCCAAATCTCTCTGGGGCCAACGTCCTGACTTTC.

The chain joins TRBV4-3 to TRBJ1-1; D is uncertain. CDR3 size: 14 residues. V was pared by 0 bases and J by 4 bases, with 9 bases between. In germline, CDR1 is LGHNA, CDR2 YSLEER. The CDR3 sequence: CASSQDAGGTEAFF. The CDR3 DNA reads as TGCGCCAGCAGCCAAGATGCGGGAGGCACTGAAGCTTTCTTT.

Points on this clone: Other DNA sequences from this sample encode an identical CDR3 as well. This chain links TRBV28 with TRBJ1-1; tentatively, D is TRBD1 (6 bases). Germline lookup yields CDR1 MDHEN and CDR2 SYDVKM. The CDR3 runs to 12 residues. With 4 bases removed from V and 5 bases from J, the gap between germline ends came to 8 bases. Here the CDR3 DNA reads TGTGCCAGCAGTTGGGGGCAGACTGAAGCTTTCTTT. Translated: CASSWGQTEAFF.

This rearrangement joins TRBV2 to TRBJ2-1; 12 bases match TRBD2. With 5 bases clipped from V and 4 bases from J, the junction kept 3 bases outside the gene matches. The CDR3 covers 15 residues. In germline, CDR1 is SNHLY, CDR2 FYNNEI. The CDR3 loop is CASSRGLAGYNEQFF. DNA of the CDR3: TGTGCCAGCAGTCGTGGACTAGCGGGATACAATGAGCAGTTCTTC.

This sequence joins TRBV4-3 and TRBJ2-5, with D possibly matching TRBD1 (5 bases). Germline CDR1 is LGHNA and CDR2 is YSLEER. V was trimmed by 0 bases and J by 7 bases, leaving 15 bases between them. The CDR3 covers 15 residues. CDR3 protein: CASSQDKGAVVTQYF. Here the CDR3 DNA reads TGCGCCAGCAGCCAAGACAAAGGGGCAGTCGTGACCCAGTACTTC.

The sample holds one count of this clone. The chain has TRBV25-1 and TRBJ2-5; 7 nucleotides match TRBD1. The J segment lost 5 bases and the V segment lost 2 bases, leaving 5 bases of the junction unmatched. The CDR3 sequence is 14 residues long. Germline CDR1 MGHDK, CDR2 SYGVNS. In nucleotides, the CDR3 is TGTGCCAGCAGTGAACCTACAGGGGTGGAGACCCAGTACTTC. It codes for CASSEPTGVETQYF. Filled out from reference TRBV25-1 and TRBJ2-5, the complete variable domain reads EADIYQTPRYLVIGTGKKITLECSQTMGHDKMYWYQQDPGMELHLIHYSYGVNSTEKGDLSSESTVSRIRTEHFPLTLESARPSHTSQYLCASSEPTGVETQYFGPGTRLLVL.

The V call is TRBV4-3, the J call TRBJ2-3; TRBD1 agrees at 7 bases. V lost 0 bases and J lost 2; bases outside the gene matches: 2. The CDR3 loop spans 15 amino acids. Germline V CDR1 and CDR2: LGHNA, YSLEER. The CDR3 region has the DNA TGCGCCAGCAGCCAAGAGGGGACAGACACAGATACGCAGTATTTT. It codes for CASSQEGTDTDTQYF.

The chain is built from TRBV9 and TRBJ2-2; 10 bases are a match to TRBD2. There are 13 residues in the CDR3. Germline values: CDR1 SGDLS, CDR2 YYNGEE. V gave up 6 bases and J gave up 5 bases; unmatched junction bases: 1. In DNA, the CDR3 is TGTGCCAGCACTAGCGGGAGAACCGGGGAGCTGTTTTTT. Translating it yields CASTSGRTGELFF.

The CDR3 region is CASSYQGDPEAFF. Here the CDR3 DNA reads TGTGCCAGCAGTTACCAGGGGGACCCTGAAGCTTTCTTT. This rearrangement joins TRBV6-5 to TRBJ1-1; 7 nucleotides agree with TRBD1. J was trimmed by 6 bases and V by 2 bases; bases with no gene match: 3. This CDR3 spans 13 amino acids. Germline loops: CDR1 MNHEY, CDR2 SVGAGI.

Here the CDR3 reads CASSKKAGVSYNEQFF. CDR3 sequence (DNA): TGTGCCAGCAGTAAAAAAGCGGGAGTATCCTACAATGAGCAGTTCTTC. J is TRBJ2-1 and V is TRBV6-4; TRBD2 aligns across 8 bases. After removal of 5 bases from V and 1 base from J, the junction contained 7 bases not matched to a gene. The length of the CDR3 is 16 residues. Germline V CDR1 and CDR2: MRHNA, SNTAGT.

On this clone: The sample contains more than one DNA sequence encoding this CDR3. This rearrangement joins TRBV6-5 to TRBJ2-1; TRBD2 matches 12 bases. With V trimmed by 6 bases and J by 6 bases, 0 bases remained unmatched. The CDR3 contains 13 residues. CDR1 MNHEY and CDR2 SVGAGI come from the germline V gene. CDR3 in DNA: TGTGCCAGCAGACTAGCGGGAGGCAATGAGCAGTTCTTC. Protein: CASRLAGGNEQFF.

The J gene is TRBJ2-2, the V gene TRBV9; tentatively, D is TRBD2 (6 bases). The V end lost 2 bases, the J end lost 4 bases, and 15 bases lay between the germline ends. The CDR3 spans 16 residues. Germline V gives CDR1 SGDLS, CDR2 YYNGEE. The CDR3 bases are TGTGCCAGCAGCGTGAATCGGGAGCGAATCACCGGGGAGCTGTTTTTT. Its translation: CASSVNRERITGELFF.

V and J are TRBV9 and TRBJ2-7, with 9 nucleotides matching TRBD1. Germline lookup yields CDR1 SGDLS and CDR2 YYNGEE. Losses at the gene ends were 0 bases for V and 9 bases for J; bases not matched to a gene: 4. The CDR3 is 13 residues long. The CDR3 spells CASSVGTGGRQYF. The CDR3 DNA reads TGTGCCAGCAGCGTAGGAACAGGGGGCAGGCAGTACTTC.

The chain joins TRBV30 to TRBJ1-5, with no clear D. Germline CDR1 GTSNPN, CDR2 SVGIG (reference sequence). V gave up 0 bases and J gave up 6 bases, with 9 bases separating them. This CDR3 has 13 amino acids. The CDR3 here is CAWSVSSGQPQHF. DNA of the CDR3: TGTGCCTGGAGTGTAAGTAGCGGTCAGCCCCAGCATTTT.

The chain recombines TRBV28 with TRBJ1-5; D ambiguous. The CDR3 sequence is 14 residues long. CDR1 is MDHEN and CDR2 is SYDVKM in the germline V gene. Trimming shortened V by 8 bases and J by 0 bases, and 11 bases separated the two germline ends. CDR3 bases: TGTGCCAGCGAGATGAGCCTTAGCAATCAGCCCCAGCATTTT. Translating gives CASEMSLSNQPQHF.

The chain links TRBV27 to TRBJ2-1; 14 nucleotides match TRBD2. This CDR3 spans 15 amino acids. CDR1 MNHEY and CDR2 SMNVEV come from the germline V gene (reference sequence). Germline trimming cut 5 bases from V and 6 bases from J; bases unmatched to any gene: 3. The CDR3 spells CASSVGTSGSNEQFF. DNA of the CDR3: TGTGCCAGCAGTGTGGGGACTAGCGGGAGCAATGAGCAGTTCTTC.

The chain has TRBV27 and TRBJ1-4, with TRBD1 matching over 12 bases. CDR3 length: 16 residues. The ends lost 5 bases at V and 8 bases at J; junction bases unmatched: 9. Germline V lookup: CDR1 MNHEY, CDR2 SMNVEV (reference sequence). The CDR3 DNA reads TGTGCCAGCAGTCCATTAGCGGGACAGGGGGCGGAAAAACTGTTTTTT. This codes for CASSPLAGQGAEKLFF.